This is a list of T cell receptor beta chains from one sample in a study of response to subunit inactivated influenza vaccine. A single record per CDR3 protein comes from TCRdb applying MiXCR to the RT-PCR reads. The sample includes about 520,000 distinct CDR3 sequences, 6.5% to 8% of them seen just once. The sample in question was PBMCs from blood, obtained less than 30 months after vaccination. The source is a man between 45 and 75 years old who received an inactivated influenza vaccine. The CDR3 runs from the conserved cysteine through the conserved F or W. A D gene is named only where the DNA matches it firmly. Part of the rows lack a size; the others show once, few, many or a class for expanded clones.

j_gene	abundance	d_gene	v_gene	CDR3nt	CDR3aa
TRBJ1-2	-	-	TRBV27	TGTGCCAGCAGTTTAGTGGCGGGCCGGCACTACACCTTC	CASSLVAGRHYTF
TRBJ1-1	few	-	TRBV28	TGTGCCAGCAGTTTTAAGACCGGTACGGTGAACACTGAAGCTTTCTTT	CASSFKTGTVNTEAFF
TRBJ1-2	few	TRBD1	TRBV5-1	TGCGCCAGCAGCCTGGGGACAGGGGCTAACTATGGCTACACCTTC	CASSLGTGANYGYTF
TRBJ2-3	-	-	TRBV12-3/TRBV12-4	TGTGCCAGCAGGGCATTGCCTGACACAGATACGCAGTATTTT	CASRALPDTDTQYF
TRBJ2-3	many	-	TRBV10-1	TGCGCCAGCAGCAGACACACAGATACGCAGTATTTT	CASSRHTDTQYF
TRBJ2-7	-	-	TRBV12-3/TRBV12-4	TGTGCCAGCAGTTTCTTGGCCGACGAGCAGTACTTC	CASSFLADEQYF
TRBJ2-1	many	TRBD1	TRBV6-2/TRBV6-3	TGTGCCAGCAGTTACTCGACGAGACAGGGGGTGTTCTTC	CASSYSTRQGVFF
TRBJ2-7	many	-	TRBV20-1	TGCAGTGCTCGGGATACCTCGGGACTGAACACCTACGAGCAGTACTTC	CSARDTSGLNTYEQYF
TRBJ1-5	-	TRBD1	TRBV27	TGTGCCAGCAGTTTATTTGGGACAGGCCGGCTCAATCAGCCCCAACATTTT	CASSLFGTGRLNQPQHF
TRBJ2-1	-	TRBD1	TRBV15	TGTGCCACCAGCAGGGAACGGGACAGGAGGTACAATGAGCAGTTCTTC	CATSRERDRRYNEQFF
TRBJ1-4	many	-	TRBV7-2	TGTGCCAGCACCCGTCCGGGTAATGAAAAACTGTTTTTT	CASTRPGNEKLFF
TRBJ2-7	many	TRBD2	TRBV7-8	TGTGCCAGCAGCTTAGTTTTCAGCGGGAGCTCCTACGAGCAGTACTTC	CASSLVFSGSSYEQYF
TRBJ2-7	-	TRBD1	TRBV3-1	TGTGCCAGCAGCGCCGGGACAGGGGCTTGGAACGAGCAGTACTTC	CASSAGTGAWNEQYF
TRBJ2-3	few	-	TRBV7-7	TGTGCCAGCAGCTTAGGATCCAGGGCCACAGATACGCAGTATTTT	CASSLGSRATDTQYF
TRBJ2-4	few	TRBD1	TRBV6-2/TRBV6-3	TGTGCCAGCGGAAGGACAGGGAATAAAAACATTCAGTACTTC	CASGRTGNKNIQYF
TRBJ2-4	few	-	TRBV25-1	TGTGCCAGCAGTGAAACCCTAAAAAACATTCAGTACTTC	CASSETLKNIQYF
TRBJ2-3	-	TRBD2	TRBV20-1	TGCAGTGCTAGATCCTTAGCGGGGTCGCCCCCTGATACGCAGTATTTT	CSARSLAGSPPDTQYF
TRBJ1-2	many	-	TRBV20-1	TGCAGTGCTAGAGATAATGGCTACACCTTC	CSARDNGYTF
TRBJ2-5	many	TRBD1	TRBV12-3/TRBV12-4	TGTGCCAGCAGTCTAAAAACCTGGACAGGGCAAGAGACCCAGTACTTC	CASSLKTWTGQETQYF
TRBJ2-5	-	TRBD1	TRBV28	TGTGCCAGCGCCTCTCCAGGGACAGGGAAAGAGACCCAGTACTTC	CASASPGTGKETQYF
TRBJ2-3	many	-	TRBV18	TGTGCCAGCTCACCAATTACTCCCGATACGCAGTATTTT	CASSPITPDTQYF
TRBJ1-1	few	-	TRBV6-2/TRBV6-3	TGTGCCAGCAGTTACTCGAAGGGAGAAGCTTTCTTT	CASSYSKGEAFF
TRBJ2-1	few	-	TRBV25-1	TGTGCCAGCAGTGAATTCGCCAGGCCCAACGAGCAGTTCTTC	CASSEFARPNEQFF
TRBJ2-1	many	-	TRBV6-2/TRBV6-3	TGTGCCAGCAGTCCTACTTTATCGTCCAATGAGCAGTTCTTC	CASSPTLSSNEQFF
TRBJ2-3	few	-	TRBV12-3/TRBV12-4	TGTGCCAGCAGCTCGGTAGGGGTAGATGCAGATACGCAGTATTTT	CASSSVGVDADTQYF